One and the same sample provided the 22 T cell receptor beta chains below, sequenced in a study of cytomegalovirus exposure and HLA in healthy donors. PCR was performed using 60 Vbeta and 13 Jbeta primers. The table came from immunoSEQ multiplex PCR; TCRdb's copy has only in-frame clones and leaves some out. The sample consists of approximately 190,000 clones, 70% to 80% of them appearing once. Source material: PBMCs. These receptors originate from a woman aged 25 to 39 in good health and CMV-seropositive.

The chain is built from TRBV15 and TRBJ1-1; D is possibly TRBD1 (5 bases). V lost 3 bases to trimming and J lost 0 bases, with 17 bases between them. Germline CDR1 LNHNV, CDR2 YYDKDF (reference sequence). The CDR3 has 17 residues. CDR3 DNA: TGTGCCACCAGCAGGGGGATGGGGAAGGGGCTGAACACTGAAGCTTTCTTT. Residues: CATSRGMGKGLNTEAFF.

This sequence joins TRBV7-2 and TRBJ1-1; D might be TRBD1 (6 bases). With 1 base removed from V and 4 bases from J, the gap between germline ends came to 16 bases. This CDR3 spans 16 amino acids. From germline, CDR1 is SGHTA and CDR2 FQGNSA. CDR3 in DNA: TGTGCCAGCAGCTTAGTTGGTGGGGGCGCGAGCACTGAAGCTTTCTTT. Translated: CASSLVGGGASTEAFF.

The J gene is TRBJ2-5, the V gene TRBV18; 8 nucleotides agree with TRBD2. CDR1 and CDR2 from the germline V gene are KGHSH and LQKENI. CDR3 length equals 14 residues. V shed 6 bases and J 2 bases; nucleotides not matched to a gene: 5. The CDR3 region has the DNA TGTGCCAGCTCCCATCCGGGAGGGCAAGAGACCCAGTACTTC. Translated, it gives CASSHPGGQETQYF.

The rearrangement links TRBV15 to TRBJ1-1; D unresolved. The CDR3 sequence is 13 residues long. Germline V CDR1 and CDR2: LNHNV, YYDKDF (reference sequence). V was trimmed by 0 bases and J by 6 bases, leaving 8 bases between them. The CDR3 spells CATSRDLAAEAFF. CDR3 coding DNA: TGTGCCACCAGCAGAGATTTGGCGGCTGAAGCTTTCTTT. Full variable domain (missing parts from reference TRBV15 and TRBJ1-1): DAMVIQNPRYQVTQFGKPVTLSCSQTLNHNVMYWYQQKSSQAPKLLFHYYDKDFNNEADTPDNFQSRRPNTSFCFLDIRSPGLGDTAMYLCATSRDLAAEAFFGQGTRLTVV.

The CDR3 DNA follows: TGTGCCAGCAGCTTAGACGGAGCCACTCATACGCAGTATTTT. Amino acids: CASSLDGATHTQYF. The chain links TRBV7-2 to TRBJ2-3; no clear D gene. This CDR3 has 14 residues. Per the germline V gene, CDR1 is SGHTA and CDR2 is FQGNSA. V gave up 1 base and J gave up 7 bases, with 12 bases separating them.

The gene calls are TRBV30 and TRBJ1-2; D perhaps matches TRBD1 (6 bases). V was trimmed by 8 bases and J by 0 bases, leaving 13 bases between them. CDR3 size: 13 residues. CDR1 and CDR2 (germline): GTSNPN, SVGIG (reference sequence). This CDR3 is CAASGHSNYGYTF. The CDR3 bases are TGTGCCGCCTCGGGACACTCTAACTATGGCTACACCTTC.

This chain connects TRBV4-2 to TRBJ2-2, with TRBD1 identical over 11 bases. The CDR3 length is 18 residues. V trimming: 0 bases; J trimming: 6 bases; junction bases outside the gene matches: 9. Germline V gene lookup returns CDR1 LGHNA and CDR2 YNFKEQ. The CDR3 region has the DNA TGTGCCAGCAGCCAAGATAGCCAGGGACAGGGGGGACCCGGGGAGCTGTTTTTT. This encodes CASSQDSQGQGGPGELFF.

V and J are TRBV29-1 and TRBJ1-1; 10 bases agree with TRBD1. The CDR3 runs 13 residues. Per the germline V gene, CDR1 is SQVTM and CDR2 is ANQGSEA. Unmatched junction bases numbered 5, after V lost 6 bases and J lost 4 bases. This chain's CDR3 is CSVVRTGGTEAFF. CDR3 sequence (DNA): TGCAGCGTCGTCCGGACAGGGGGCACTGAAGCTTTCTTT.

The CDR3 is CASSRGGGYNEQFF. In DNA, the CDR3 is TGTGCCAGCAGCCGAGGGGGTGGGTACAATGAGCAGTTCTTC. The chain links TRBV7-2 to TRBJ2-1, with TRBD1 as a possible D gene (6 bases). There are 14 residues in the CDR3. Germline V gene lookup returns CDR1 SGHTA and CDR2 FQGNSA. The V and J ends lost 5 bases and 4 bases respectively, with 12 bases between them.

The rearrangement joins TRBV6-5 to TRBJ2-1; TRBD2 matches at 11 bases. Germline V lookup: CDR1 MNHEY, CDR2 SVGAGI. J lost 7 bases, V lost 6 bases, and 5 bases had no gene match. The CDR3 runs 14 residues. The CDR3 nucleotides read TGTGCCAGCAGGACTAGCGGGACACGTAATGAGCAGTTCTTC. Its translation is CASRTSGTRNEQFF.

The CDR3 region has the DNA TGTGCCAGCAGTACACCCCAGGGATACGAGCAGTACTTC. Its translation: CASSTPQGYEQYF. The genes are TRBV28 and TRBJ2-7; perhaps TRBD1 as D (5 bases). The length of the CDR3 is 13 residues. With 5 bases removed from V and 4 bases from J, the gap between germline ends came to 12 bases. Germline loops: CDR1 MDHEN, CDR2 SYDVKM.

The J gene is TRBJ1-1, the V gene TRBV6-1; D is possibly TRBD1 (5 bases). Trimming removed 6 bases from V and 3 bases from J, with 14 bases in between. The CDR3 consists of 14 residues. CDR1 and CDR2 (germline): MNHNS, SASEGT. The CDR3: CASRQVHGYTEAFF. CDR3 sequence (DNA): TGTGCCAGCAGACAGGTCCATGGGTACACTGAAGCTTTCTTT.

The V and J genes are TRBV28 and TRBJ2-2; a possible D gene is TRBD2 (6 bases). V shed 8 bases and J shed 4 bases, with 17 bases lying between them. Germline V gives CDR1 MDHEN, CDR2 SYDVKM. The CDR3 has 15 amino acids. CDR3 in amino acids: CASDPRGRRTGELFF. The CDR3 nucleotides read TGTGCCAGCGATCCCCGGGGGAGGCGCACCGGGGAGCTGTTTTTT.

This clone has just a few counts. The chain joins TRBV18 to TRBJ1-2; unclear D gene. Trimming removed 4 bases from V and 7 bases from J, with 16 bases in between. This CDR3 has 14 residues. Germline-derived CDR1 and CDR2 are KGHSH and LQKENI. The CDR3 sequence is CASSLDGGLIGYTF. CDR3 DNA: TGTGCCAGCTCACTGGACGGAGGGCTTATTGGCTACACCTTC.

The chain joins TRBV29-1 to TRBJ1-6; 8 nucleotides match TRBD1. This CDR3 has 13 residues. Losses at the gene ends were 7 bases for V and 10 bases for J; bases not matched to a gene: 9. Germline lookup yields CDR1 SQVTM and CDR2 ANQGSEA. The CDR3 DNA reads TGCAGCGCCCTAGACAGGGGAGACTCACCCCTCCACTTT. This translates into CSALDRGDSPLHF.

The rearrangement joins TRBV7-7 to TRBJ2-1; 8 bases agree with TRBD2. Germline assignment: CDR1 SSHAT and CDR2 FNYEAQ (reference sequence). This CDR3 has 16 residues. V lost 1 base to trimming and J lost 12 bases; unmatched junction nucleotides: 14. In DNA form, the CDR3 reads TGTGCCAGCAGCTTAGAGAGCCCGGGACTAGGGCATAGGCAGTTCTTC. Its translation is CASSLESPGLGHRQFF.

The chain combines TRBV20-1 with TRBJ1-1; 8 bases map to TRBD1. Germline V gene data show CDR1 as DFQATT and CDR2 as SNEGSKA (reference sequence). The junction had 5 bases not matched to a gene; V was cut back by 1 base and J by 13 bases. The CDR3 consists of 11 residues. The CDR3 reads CSARGPGGNFF. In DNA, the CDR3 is TGCAGTGCTAGAGGGCCAGGGGGCAATTTCTTT.

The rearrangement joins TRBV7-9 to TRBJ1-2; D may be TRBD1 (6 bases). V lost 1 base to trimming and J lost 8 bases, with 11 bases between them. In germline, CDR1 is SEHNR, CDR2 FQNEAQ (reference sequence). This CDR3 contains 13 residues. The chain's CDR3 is CASSLGRGAGYTF. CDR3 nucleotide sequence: TGTGCCAGCAGCTTAGGTCGGGGGGCCGGCTACACCTTC.

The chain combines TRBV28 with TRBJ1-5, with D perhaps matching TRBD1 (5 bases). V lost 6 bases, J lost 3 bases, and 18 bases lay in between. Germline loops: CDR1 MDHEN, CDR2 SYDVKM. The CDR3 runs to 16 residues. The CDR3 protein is CASSQFRQSLNQPQHF. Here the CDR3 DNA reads TGTGCCAGCAGCCAATTTCGACAGTCACTCAATCAGCCCCAGCATTTT.

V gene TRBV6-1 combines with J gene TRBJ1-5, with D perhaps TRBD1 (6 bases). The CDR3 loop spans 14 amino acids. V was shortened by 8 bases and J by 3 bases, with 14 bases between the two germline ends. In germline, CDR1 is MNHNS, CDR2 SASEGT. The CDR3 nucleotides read TGTGCCAGCGGGTTGTACAGGGTCAATCAGCCCCAGCATTTT. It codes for CASGLYRVNQPQHF.

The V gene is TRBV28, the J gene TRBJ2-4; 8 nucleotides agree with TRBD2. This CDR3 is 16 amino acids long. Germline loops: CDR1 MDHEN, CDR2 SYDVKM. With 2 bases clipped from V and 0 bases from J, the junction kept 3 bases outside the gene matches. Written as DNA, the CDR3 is TGTGCCAGCAGTTTAGCGGGGGGCGTAGCCAAAAACATTCAGTACTTC. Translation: CASSLAGGVAKNIQYF.

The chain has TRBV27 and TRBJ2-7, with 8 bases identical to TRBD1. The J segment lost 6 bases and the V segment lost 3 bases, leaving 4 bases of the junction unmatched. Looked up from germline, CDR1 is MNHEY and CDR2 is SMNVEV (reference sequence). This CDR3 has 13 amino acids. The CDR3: CASSFNRGSEQYF. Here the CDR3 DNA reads TGTGCCAGCAGTTTCAACAGGGGGTCCGAGCAGTACTTC.